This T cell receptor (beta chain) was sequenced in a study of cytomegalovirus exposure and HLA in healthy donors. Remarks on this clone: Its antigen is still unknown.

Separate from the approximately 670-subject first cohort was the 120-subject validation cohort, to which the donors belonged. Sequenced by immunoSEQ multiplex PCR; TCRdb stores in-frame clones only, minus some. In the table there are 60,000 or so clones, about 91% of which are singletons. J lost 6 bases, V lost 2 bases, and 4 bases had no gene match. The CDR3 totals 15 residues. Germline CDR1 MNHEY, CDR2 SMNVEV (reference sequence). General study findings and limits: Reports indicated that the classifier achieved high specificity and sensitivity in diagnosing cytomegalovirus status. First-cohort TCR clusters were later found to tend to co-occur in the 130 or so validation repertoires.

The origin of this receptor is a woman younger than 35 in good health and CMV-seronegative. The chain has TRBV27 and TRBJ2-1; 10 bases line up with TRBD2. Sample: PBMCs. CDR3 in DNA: TGTGCCAGCAGTTTAAGCGGGAGGGCCGCCAATGAGCAGTTCTTC. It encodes CASSLSGRAANEQFF.